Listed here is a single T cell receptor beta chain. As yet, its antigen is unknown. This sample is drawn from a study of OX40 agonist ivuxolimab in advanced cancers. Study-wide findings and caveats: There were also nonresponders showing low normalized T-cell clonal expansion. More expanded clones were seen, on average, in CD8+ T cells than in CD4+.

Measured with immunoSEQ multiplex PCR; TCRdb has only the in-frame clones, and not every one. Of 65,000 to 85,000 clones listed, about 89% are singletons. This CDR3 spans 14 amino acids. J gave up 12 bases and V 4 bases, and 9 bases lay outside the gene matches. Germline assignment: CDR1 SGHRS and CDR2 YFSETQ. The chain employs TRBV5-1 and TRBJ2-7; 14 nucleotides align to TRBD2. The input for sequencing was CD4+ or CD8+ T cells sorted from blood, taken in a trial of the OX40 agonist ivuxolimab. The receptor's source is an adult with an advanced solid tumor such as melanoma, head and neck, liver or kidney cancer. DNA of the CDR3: TGCGCCAGCAGCCCCGGGACTAGCGGGAGTTATTCGTACTTC. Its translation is CASSPGTSGSYSYF.